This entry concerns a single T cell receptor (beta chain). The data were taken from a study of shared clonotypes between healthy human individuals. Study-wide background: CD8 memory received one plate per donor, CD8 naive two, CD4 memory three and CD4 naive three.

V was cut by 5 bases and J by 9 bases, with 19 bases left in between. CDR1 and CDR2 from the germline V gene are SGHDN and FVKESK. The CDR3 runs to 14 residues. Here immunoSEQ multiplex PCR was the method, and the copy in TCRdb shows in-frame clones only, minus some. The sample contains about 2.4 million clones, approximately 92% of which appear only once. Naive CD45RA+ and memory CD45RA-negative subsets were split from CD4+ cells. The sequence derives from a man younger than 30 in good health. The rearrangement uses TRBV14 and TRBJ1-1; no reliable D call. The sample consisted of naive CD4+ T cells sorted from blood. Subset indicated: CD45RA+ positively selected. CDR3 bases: TGTGCCAGCAGCGAGTTATCCGTGACGGATCAAGCTTTCTTT. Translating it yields CASSELSVTDQAFF.